This T cell receptor (beta chain) was sequenced during a study of post-analysis software for immune sequencing data. Germline V lookup: CDR1 DFQATT, CDR2 SNEGSKA (reference sequence). The CDR3 has 15 residues. Unique molecular identifiers tagged the TCR beta cDNA libraries. One entry per CDR3 protein, called by TCRdb with MiXCR from the PCR reads. The sample contains about 820,000 distinct CDR3 sequences, roughly 50% of which appear only once. Whole-study findings and limits: With TRBV5-6, TRBV5-1 and TRBV20-1 included, a handful of TRBV segments were more frequent in patients than in controls. Under F measure analysis, samples from one preparation batch co-clustered strongly.

Note on this clonotype: Its antigen is not known.

The chain links TRBV20-1 to TRBJ2-1; TRBD2 matches at 8 bases. The end of the DNA is better explained by TRBJ2-7, so the J call may be wrong. This sequence was found in a girl between 10 and 17 years old with multiple sclerosis. Source material: blood. The DNA for the CDR3 is TGCAGTGCTAGGGGACTAGTAGGATCCTACAATGAGCAGTACTTC. Protein: CSARGLVGSYNEQYF.